This TCR beta chain was identified during a study of blood T cell repertoires in COVID-19. Original analysis: Nucleated cell counts were estimated from reference gene primer amplification. Clones were sequenced by immunoSEQ multiplex PCR, and TCRdb holds only the in-frame ones, with some missing. The V and J calls and clone size are taken from that table; D and trimming were inferred from the DNA. Of more than 250,000 clones listed, roughly 91% are singletons. Trimming cost V 7 bases and J 10 bases; bases outside gene matches: 6. The CDR3 contains 14 residues. In germline, CDR1 is SEHNR, CDR2 FQNEAQ (reference sequence).

Material for sequencing was peripheral blood. The TCR originated in a man aged 50-60 years with active or convalescent COVID-19. The chain has TRBV7-9 and TRBJ2-1; 14 nucleotides match TRBD2. This chain's CDR3 is CASKTSGGAREQFF. The CDR3 nucleotides read TGTGCCAGCAAGACTAGCGGGGGGGCTCGAGAGCAGTTCTTC.